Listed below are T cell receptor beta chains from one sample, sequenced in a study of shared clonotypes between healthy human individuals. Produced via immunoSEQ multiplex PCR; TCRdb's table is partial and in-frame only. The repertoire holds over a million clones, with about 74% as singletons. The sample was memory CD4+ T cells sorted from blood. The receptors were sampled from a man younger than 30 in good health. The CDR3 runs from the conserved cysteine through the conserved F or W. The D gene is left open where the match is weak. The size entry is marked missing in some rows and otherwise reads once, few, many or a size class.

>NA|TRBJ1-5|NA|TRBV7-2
CASSLQDNQPQHF
TGTGCCAGCAGCTTACAGGACAATCAGCCCCAGCATTTT
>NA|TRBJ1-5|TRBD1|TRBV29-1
CSVEHTDRWDSNQPQHF
TGCAGCGTTGAACACACGGACAGGTGGGATAGCAATCAGCCCCAGCATTTT
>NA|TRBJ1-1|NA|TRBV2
CATTVGNTEAFF
TGTGCCACCACGGTGGGGAACACTGAAGCTTTCTTT
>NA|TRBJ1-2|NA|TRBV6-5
CASSELEGYTF
TGTGCCAGCAGTGAACTGGAAGGCTACACCTTC
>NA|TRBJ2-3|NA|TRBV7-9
CASSLGSIYTDTQYF
TGTGCCAGCAGCTTAGGTTCTATTTACACAGATACGCAGTATTTT
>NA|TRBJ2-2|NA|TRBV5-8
CASSLYGELFF
TGTGCCAGCAGCTTGTATGGGGAGCTGTTTTTT
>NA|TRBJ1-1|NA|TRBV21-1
CASSNQGGWGTEAFF
TGTGCCAGCAGCAATCAAGGGGGATGGGGCACTGAAGCTTTCTTT
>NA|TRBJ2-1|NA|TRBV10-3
CAISFGTPNEQFF
TGTGCCATCTCGTTCGGGACGCCGAATGAGCAGTTCTTC
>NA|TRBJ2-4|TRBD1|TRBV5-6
CASSSQGVGWNIQYF
TGTGCCAGCAGCTCCCAGGGGGTGGGATGGAACATTCAGTACTTC
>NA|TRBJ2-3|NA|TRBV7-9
CASSLDLGHLTDTQYF
TGTGCCAGCAGCTTAGATCTTGGACATCTCACAGATACGCAGTATTTT
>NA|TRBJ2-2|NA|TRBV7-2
CASSSASVMGSGELFF
TGTGCCAGCAGCTCGGCATCGGTTATGGGGTCCGGGGAGCTGTTTTTT
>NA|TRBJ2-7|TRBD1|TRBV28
CASSLPGQGRSYEQYF
TGTGCCAGCAGTTTACCCGGACAGGGTCGTTCCTACGAGCAGTACTTC
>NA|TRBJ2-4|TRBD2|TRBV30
CAWSPGLAGIQYF
TGTGCCTGGAGCCCGGGACTAGCAGGGATTCAGTACTTC
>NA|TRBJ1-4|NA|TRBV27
CASSLSPQSRGEKLFF
TGTGCCAGCAGTTTATCCCCACAGTCTAGGGGGGAAAAACTGTTTTTT
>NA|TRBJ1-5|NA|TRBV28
CASSQGSNQPQHF
TGTGCCAGCAGTCAGGGTAGCAATCAGCCCCAGCATTTT
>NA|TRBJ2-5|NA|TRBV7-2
CASSHPGGRETQYF
TGTGCCAGCAGCCATCCGGGGGGCAGAGAGACCCAGTACTTC
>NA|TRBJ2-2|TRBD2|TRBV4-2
CASSPLSGGINTGELFF
TGTGCCAGCAGCCCTCTTAGCGGGGGGATTAACACCGGGGAGCTGTTTTTT
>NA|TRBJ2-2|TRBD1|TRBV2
CASSVTGADTGELFF
TGTGCCAGCAGTGTTACAGGGGCGGACACCGGGGAGCTGTTTTTT
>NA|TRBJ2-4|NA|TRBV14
CASSGRGMENIQYF
TGTGCCAGCAGTGGCCGGGGGATGGAAAACATTCAGTACTTC
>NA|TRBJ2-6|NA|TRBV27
CASSFVGLGKSGANVLTF
TGTGCCAGCAGTTTTGTGGGCCTAGGGAAGTCTGGGGCCAACGTCCTGACTTTC
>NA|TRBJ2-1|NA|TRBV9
CASSVAGSHYNEQFF
TGTGCCAGCAGCGTAGCCGGGAGCCACTACAATGAGCAGTTCTTC
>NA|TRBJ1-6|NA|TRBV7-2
CASSTLAGAYNSPLHF
TGTGCCAGCAGCACCCTTGCAGGGGCCTATAATTCACCCCTCCACTTT
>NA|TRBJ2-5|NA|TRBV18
CASSLSWGIQETQYF
TGTGCCAGCTCACTATCGTGGGGGATACAAGAGACCCAGTACTTC
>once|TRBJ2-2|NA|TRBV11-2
CASSPDRRNTGELFF
TGTGCCAGCAGCCCCGACAGGAGGAACACCGGGGAGCTGTTTTTT